What follows describes a single T cell receptor beta chain. Its antigen is unidentified. Trimming removed 4 bases from V and 4 bases from J; junction bases left unmatched: 13. The CDR3 runs 17 residues. Germline CDR1 and CDR2: SEHNR and FQNEAQ (reference sequence). This table comes from immunoSEQ multiplex PCR, and its TCRdb copy is limited to in-frame clones, with some not included. The sample comprises 100,000 to 140,000 clones, about 90% of which are singletons, and approximately 4% rests with the top ten. These data belong to a study of T cell responses to AZD1222 COVID-19 vaccine. Overall study: Second doses that came at about 4 or about 12 weeks were put together. Overall study findings and caveats: Vaccination with two AZD1222 doses was followed by a rise in Spike-specific TCR breadth and depth. At baseline, seropositivity was found in only a handful of AZD1222 recipients. Donors, mostly white British, included more females; clonal diversity was possibly underestimated.

The material sequenced was peripheral blood, taken on day 0 of AZD1222 vaccination. This receptor was obtained from an adult in good health. The V call is TRBV7-9, the J call TRBJ1-2, with 9 bases fitting TRBD1. The CDR3 protein is CASSWDRDRASGYGYTF. The CDR3 DNA sequence: TGTGCCAGCAGCTGGGACCGGGACAGGGCTAGTGGCTATGGCTACACCTTC.